Listed here are 9 T cell receptor beta chains from one sample, sequenced in a study of STAT3 mutations in large granular lymphocyte leukemia (dated by TCRdb to the late 2010s). Study-level results and caveats: At least one immunodominant TCRbeta clonotype was present in every T-LGLL patient, and multiple immunodominant subclonotypes appeared in about half of the T-LGLL patients.

Library preparation employed the immunoSEQ multiplex PCR assay. TCRdb carries this immuneACCESS record with in-frame sequences only. Its versions omit some clonotypes, under half of them owing to an unresolved V gene in the studies checked, with the rest unexplained. Recorded for this sample are roughly 40,000 clones; about 81% of them occurred a single time. 0.4% to 0.55% of the sample belongs to the ten largest clones. What these receptors recognize is not known. The sample consisted of PBMCs. Every receptor here comes from a human donor with T large granular lymphocyte leukemia. Some clones in this sample may be carry-over from other donors' samples.

The V gene is TRBV7-6, the J gene TRBJ2-3; 7 bases align to TRBD2. This CDR3 comprises 18 residues. Trimming took 4 bases from V and 2 from J; bases not matched to a gene: 15. Germline CDR1 SGHVS, CDR2 FNYEAQ. The DNA of the CDR3 is TGTGCCAGCAGCTCCGTAGTCCGAGGACTAGTGAACACAGATACGCAGTATTTT. It is translated as CASSSVVRGLVNTDTQYF.

CDR3 nucleotide sequence: TGTGCCAGCAGTGAACGCCCTCGAGCAGAAGCTTCACCCCTCCACTTT. Protein sequence: CASSERPRAEASPLHF. The chain has TRBV6-1 and TRBJ1-6, with unresolved D. The germline gives CDR1 MNHNS, CDR2 SASEGT. The ends were cut back, 2 bases at V and 9 bases at J, with 17 bases in the middle. This CDR3 region has 16 residues.

This clone rates as medium-sized (0.01 to 0.1%). The V call is TRBV7-9, the J call TRBJ1-1; D remains ambiguous. Per the germline V gene, CDR1 is SEHNR and CDR2 is FQNEAQ (reference sequence). The V end lost 5 bases, the J end lost 8 bases, and 6 bases lay between the germline ends. The CDR3 is 10 amino acids. CDR3 region: CASSTLEAFF. CDR3 sequence (DNA): TGTGCCAGCAGCACGTTAGAAGCTTTCTTT.

The chain combines TRBV7-8 with TRBJ2-2; TRBD2 matches 7 bases. With 8 bases clipped from V and 1 base from J, the junction kept 1 base outside the gene matches. The CDR3 is made up of 13 amino acids. Germline values: CDR1 SGHVS, CDR2 FQNEAQ. Written as DNA, the CDR3 is TGTGCCAGCGGGGGGGTGAACACCGGGGAGCTGTTTTTT. This codes for CASGGVNTGELFF.

CDR3 sequence: CASSLVGTRTDDSPLHF. The CDR3, as DNA: TGTGCCAGCAGCTTAGTAGGAACTCGGACGGATGATTCACCCCTCCACTTT. The chain combines TRBV7-8 with TRBJ1-6; D is undetermined. Germline loops: CDR1 SGHVS, CDR2 FQNEAQ. There are 17 residues in the CDR3. V lost 1 base and J 8 bases, leaving 18 bases between the germline ends. The full variable domain, its missing parts supplied by reference TRBV7-8 and TRBJ1-6, is GAGVSQSPRYKVAKRGQDVALRCDPISGHVSLFWYQQALGQGPEFLTYFQNEAQLDKSGLPSDRFFAERPEGSVSTLKIQRTQQEDSAVYLCASSLVGTRTDDSPLHFGNGTRLTVT.

In its sample, this clone was seen a few times. The chain combines TRBV20-1 with TRBJ1-1; no clear D gene. Germline loops: CDR1 DFQATT, CDR2 SNEGSKA (reference sequence). V was cut by 2 bases and J by 6 bases, with 7 bases left in between. This CDR3 has 11 amino acids. The CDR3 DNA reads TGCAGTGCTAGACTGTGGCCTGAAGCTTTCTTT. This codes for CSARLWPEAFF.

V and J are TRBV4-1 and TRBJ2-3; the D is unclear. V lost 1 base and J 6 bases, leaving 5 bases between the germline ends. The CDR3 is 12 amino acids. Germline V gene lookup returns CDR1 MGHRA and CDR2 YSYEKL. The chain's CDR3 is CASSQGFDTQYF. The CDR3 DNA follows: TGCGCCAGCAGCCAAGGCTTTGATACGCAGTATTTT.

The V call is TRBV10-3, the J call TRBJ1-2; possibly TRBD1 for D (5 bases). This CDR3 region has 14 residues. Germline CDR1 reads ENHRY; CDR2 reads SYGVKD. Trimming cost V 0 bases and J 7 bases, with 12 bases left between them. This chain's CDR3 is CAISESMAQGGYTF. The CDR3 nucleotides are TGTGCCATCAGTGAGTCAATGGCTCAGGGTGGCTACACCTTC.

The rearrangement uses TRBV4-1 and TRBJ1-6; D not certain. From germline, CDR1 is MGHRA and CDR2 YSYEKL. Deletions cut 3 bases from V and 6 bases from J, with 15 bases between. This CDR3 has 16 residues. CDR3 sequence: CASSHRTLLSNSPLHF. The CDR3 bases are TGCGCCAGCAGCCACCGGACCCTCCTATCTAATTCACCCCTCCACTTT.